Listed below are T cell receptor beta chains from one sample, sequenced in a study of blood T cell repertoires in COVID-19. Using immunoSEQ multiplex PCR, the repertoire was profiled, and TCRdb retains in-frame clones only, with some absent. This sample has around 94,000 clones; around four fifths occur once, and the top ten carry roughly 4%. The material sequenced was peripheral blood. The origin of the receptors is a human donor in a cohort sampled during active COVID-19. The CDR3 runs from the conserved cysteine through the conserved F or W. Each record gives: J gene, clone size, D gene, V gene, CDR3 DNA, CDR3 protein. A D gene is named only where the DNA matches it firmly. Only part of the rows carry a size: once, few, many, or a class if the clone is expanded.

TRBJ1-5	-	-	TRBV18	TGTGCCAGCTCACCGGGAGGGACGTCTTCACGGCCCCAGCATTTT	CASSPGGTSSRPQHF
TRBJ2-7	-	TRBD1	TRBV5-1	TGCGCCAGCCAGCCCGCGACAGGGGCCCACGAGCAGTACTTC	CASQPATGAHEQYF
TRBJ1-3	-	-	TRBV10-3	TGTGCCATCGGACGAGGGGAGGAAAACACCATATATTTT	CAIGRGEENTIYF
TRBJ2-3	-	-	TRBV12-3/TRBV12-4	TGTGCCAGCAGCATCAACACAGATACGCAGTATTTT	CASSINTDTQYF
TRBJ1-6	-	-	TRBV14	TGTGCCAGCAGCCCAACCAGACAGAGTCTCCACTTT	CASSPTRQSLHF
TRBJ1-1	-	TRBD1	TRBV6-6	TGTGCCAGCAGTTCCGGGACAGGGAACACTGAAGCTTTCTTT	CASSSGTGNTEAFF
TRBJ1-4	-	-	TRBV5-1	TGCGCCAGCAGCCCCGGGACACCTCCTAATGAAAAACTGTTTTTT	CASSPGTPPNEKLFF
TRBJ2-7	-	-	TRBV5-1	TGCGCCAGCAGCTTGGACCTACTCGGGGAGCAGTACTTC	CASSLDLLGEQYF
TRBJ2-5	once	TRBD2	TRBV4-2	TGTGCCAGCAGCCAAGGACTAGCGGGGGGGGTGTACCAAGAGACCCAGTACTTC	CASSQGLAGGVYQETQYF
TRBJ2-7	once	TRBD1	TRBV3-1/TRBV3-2	TGTGCCAGCAGCCTAGGACAGGGAGGCGAGCAGTACTTC	CASSLGQGGEQYF
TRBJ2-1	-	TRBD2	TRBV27	TGTGCCAGCAGTTTTTGGGGGGGGTTTAATGAGCAGTTCTTC	CASSFWGGFNEQFF
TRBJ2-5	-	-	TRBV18	TGTGCCAGCTCACCGTCAGGACTGAGCCAAGAGACCCAGTACTTC	CASSPSGLSQETQYF
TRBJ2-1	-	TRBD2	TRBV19	TGTGCCAGTAGTATAAACGAGGGAACTAGCGGGGGGTTGTACTCCTACAATGAGCAGTTCTTC	CASSINEGTSGGLYSYNEQFF
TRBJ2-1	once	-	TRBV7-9	TGTGCCAGCAGCTCCCCCGGGACACCGTACAATGAGCAGTTCTTC	CASSSPGTPYNEQFF
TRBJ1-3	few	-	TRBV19	TGTGCCAGTCTCCTCAGGGGCTCTGGAAACACCATATATTTT	CASLLRGSGNTIYF
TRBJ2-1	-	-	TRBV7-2	TGTGCCAGCAGCCTAGGGAGGGGGCAGGGTGAGCAGTTCTTC	CASSLGRGQGEQFF
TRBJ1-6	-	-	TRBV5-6	TGTGCCAGCAGCTTGGCCGGGGTTGAAGATAATTCACCCCTCCACTTT	CASSLAGVEDNSPLHF
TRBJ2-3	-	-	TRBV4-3	TGCGCCAGCAGCCAATCCCCGGCCTTCGGGGTAACAGATACGCAGTATTTT	CASSQSPAFGVTDTQYF
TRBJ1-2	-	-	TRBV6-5	TGTGCCAGCAGCACGGGAGGGAGGCTCATTGGCTACACCTTC	CASSTGGRLIGYTF
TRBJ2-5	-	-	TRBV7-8	TGTGCCAGCAGCCACGACACGGGGAGTCAAGAGACCCAGTACTTC	CASSHDTGSQETQYF
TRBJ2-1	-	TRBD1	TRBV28	TGTGCCAGCAGTGAGGACAGGGGCCCCTACAATGAGCAGTTCTTC	CASSEDRGPYNEQFF
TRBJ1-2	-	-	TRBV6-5	TGTGCCATCTCAACTGGAGGGGGGGGCGTCTATGGCTACACCTTC	CAISTGGGGVYGYTF
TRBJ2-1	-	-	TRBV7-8	TGTGCCAGCAGCTATCCTACAGGGAGAGCGGGGACTCAGCAGTTCTTC	CASSYPTGRAGTQQFF
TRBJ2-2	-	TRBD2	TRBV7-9	TGTGCCAGCAGCGCCACTAGCGGGGGGGCCGCCGGGGAGCTGTTTTTT	CASSATSGGAAGELFF
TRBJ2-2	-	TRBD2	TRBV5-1	TGCGCCAGCAGCTGGGCGGGGGACGGGGAGCTGTTTTTT	CASSWAGDGELFF
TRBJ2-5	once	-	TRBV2	TGTGCCAGCCAGGGGCTAGCAGCACAAGAGACCCAGTACTTC	CASQGLAAQETQYF
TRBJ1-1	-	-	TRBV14	TGTGCCAGCAGCCGGAGGGAGGCAACGAGGGACACTGAAGCTTTCTTT	CASSRREATRDTEAFF
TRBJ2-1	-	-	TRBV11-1	TGTGCCAGCAGCTTAGCGGGGGGAGTTAACAATGAGCAGTTCTTC	CASSLAGGVNNEQFF
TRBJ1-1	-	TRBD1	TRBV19	TGTGCCAGTATCTCAATCTACGCCGGGACAGGGGGCCGGACAGCTTTCTTT	CASISIYAGTGGRTAFF
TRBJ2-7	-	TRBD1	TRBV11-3	TGTGCCAGCAGCTCCGGGACAGGGGGTCGCGAGCAGTACTTC	CASSSGTGGREQYF
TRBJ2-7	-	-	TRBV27	TGTGCCAGCAGTCCATCGACAGGAACCTACGAGCAGTACTTC	CASSPSTGTYEQYF
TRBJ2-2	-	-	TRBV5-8	TGTGCCAGCAGCTTCCGCGTTATACCGAACACCGGGGAGCTGTTTTTT	CASSFRVIPNTGELFF
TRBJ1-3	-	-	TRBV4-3	TGCGCCAGCAGCCAAGACCGACAGTTCTCTGGAAACACCATATATTTT	CASSQDRQFSGNTIYF
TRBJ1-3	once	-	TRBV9	TGTGCCAGCAGCGTAGCGGCAGGCGAAGGAAACACCATATATTTT	CASSVAAGEGNTIYF
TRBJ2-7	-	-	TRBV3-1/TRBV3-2	TGTGCCAGCAGCCAATCCGAAGGACTCGAGCAGTACTTC	CASSQSEGLEQYF
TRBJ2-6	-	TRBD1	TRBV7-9	TGTGCCAGCAGCTTGGGACAGGGGGACTACCACAACGTCCTGACTTTC	CASSLGQGDYHNVLTF
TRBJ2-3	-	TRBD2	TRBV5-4	TGTGCCAGCAGCTCGCAAAAGACTAGCGGGGGTGGAGATACGCAGTATTTT	CASSSQKTSGGGDTQYF
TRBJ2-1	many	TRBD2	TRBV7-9	TGTGCCAGCAGCTTAGGACGAACTAGCGGAGTCTACAATGAGCAGTTCTTC	CASSLGRTSGVYNEQFF
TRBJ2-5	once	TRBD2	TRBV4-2	TGTGCCAGCAGCCAAGAACGACTAGCGGGGATAGAGACCCAGTACTTC	CASSQERLAGIETQYF
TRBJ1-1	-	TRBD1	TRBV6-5	TGTGCCAGCAGGGGGACAGCGAACACTGAAGCTTTCTTT	CASRGTANTEAFF
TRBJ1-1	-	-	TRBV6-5	TGTGCCAGCACCCGAAACGGGAACACTGAAGCTTTCTTT	CASTRNGNTEAFF
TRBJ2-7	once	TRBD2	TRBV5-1	TGCGCCAGCACCCCCCTCGGGGGGTACTCCTACGAGCAGTACTTC	CASTPLGGYSYEQYF
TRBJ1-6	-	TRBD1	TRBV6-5	TGTGCCAGCACCTCACAGGGGAATAATTCACCCCTCCACTTT	CASTSQGNNSPLHF
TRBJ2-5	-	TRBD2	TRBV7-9	TGTGCCAGCAGCTTCGGGGGGTCTGAACAAGAGACCCAGTACTTC	CASSFGGSEQETQYF
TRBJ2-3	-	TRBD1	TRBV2	TGTGCCAGCAGGAAGGGACAGGGGGCGTCCAACACAGATACGCAGTATTTT	CASRKGQGASNTDTQYF
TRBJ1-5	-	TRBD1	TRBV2	TGTGCCAGCGCGGGACAGTACAATCAGCCCCAGCATTTT	CASAGQYNQPQHF
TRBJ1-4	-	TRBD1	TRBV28	TGTGCCAGCAGGAAGCAAGGACAGGGAACCCCCCTGTGGGGACTGTTTTTT	CASRKQGQGTPLWGLFF
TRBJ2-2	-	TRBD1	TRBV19	TGTGCCAGTACCGCCGGGACAGCGAACACCGGGGAGCTGTTTTTT	CASTAGTANTGELFF
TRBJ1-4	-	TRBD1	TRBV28	TGTGCCAGCAGAACCGGGACAGCTAATGAAAAACTGTTTTTT	CASRTGTANEKLFF
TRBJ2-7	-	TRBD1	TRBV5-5	TGTGCCAGCAGCTGGTTCCCGGGACAGGGCGCCAGCTCCTACGAGCAGTACTTC	CASSWFPGQGASSYEQYF
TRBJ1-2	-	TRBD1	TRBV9	TGTGCCAGCAGCTTCACACCGGACAGGGGGAAGGATGGCTACACCTTC	CASSFTPDRGKDGYTF
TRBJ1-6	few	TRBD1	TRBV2	TGTGCCAGCAGTTCTCGGACAGGGCGGAATTCACCCCTCCACTTT	CASSSRTGRNSPLHF
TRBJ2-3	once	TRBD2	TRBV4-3	TGCGCCAGCAGCCAAGGACTAGCTCCAGATACGCAGTATTTT	CASSQGLAPDTQYF
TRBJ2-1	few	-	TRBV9	TGTGCCAGCTCGAGAACGGGGGAATACAATGAGCAGTTCTTC	CASSRTGEYNEQFF
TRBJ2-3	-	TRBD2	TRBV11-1	TGTGCCAGTTCATCGGAGCGGGGCCACACAGATACGCAGTATTTT	CASSSERGHTDTQYF
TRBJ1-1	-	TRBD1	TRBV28	TGTGCCAGCAAACCGGGGACAGGAAACACTGAAGCTTTCTTT	CASKPGTGNTEAFF
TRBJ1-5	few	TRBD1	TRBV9	TGTGCCAGCAGCGTAGAGGGACAGGCCAATCAGCCCCAGCATTTT	CASSVEGQANQPQHF
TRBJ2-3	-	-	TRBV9	TGTGCCAGCAGCGATACACGAGGGACAGATACGCAGTATTTT	CASSDTRGTDTQYF
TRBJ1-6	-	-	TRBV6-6	TGTGCCAGCAGTTACTCGAGGGGGAATCCTAATTCACCCCTCCACTTT	CASSYSRGNPNSPLHF